This T cell receptor (beta chain) comes out of a study of CD8+ T cells in alopecia areata. Across the whole study: Administration of oral tofacitinib to treated patients was at 5 to 10 mg twice daily. Notes on the study in general: Alopecia totalis/universalis scalp especially showed more expanded CD8+ clones than normal scalp. TCR sharing across patients was less clear than in mice, possibly HLA-related.

cDNA serving as the sequencing template came from extracted, reverse transcribed RNA. Method: immunoSEQ multiplex PCR; TCRdb's copy keeps in-frame clones and lacks some. The sample lists 120,000 to 150,000 clones; around 87% were seen once. Germline lookup yields CDR1 MGHDK and CDR2 SYGVNS. V lost 1 base to trimming and J lost 1 base, with 4 bases between them. The CDR3 consists of 13 residues. A note on this clone: The antigen is undetermined.

The input for sequencing was CD8+ T cells sorted from blood, taken at week 0. The TCR sequence derives from a human donor with alopecia areata. The chain couples TRBV25-1 to TRBJ1-1; D not resolved. CDR3 sequence (DNA): TGTGCCAGCAGTGAATGGAGGAACACTGAAGCTTTCTTT. It yields the protein CASSEWRNTEAFF.